The 4 T cell receptor beta chains below were found in one sample sequenced in a study of OX40 agonist ivuxolimab in advanced cancers. The data were produced by immunoSEQ multiplex PCR, yet TCRdb's version contains in-frame clones alone and is incomplete. The sample comprises more than 45,000 clones, 70% to 90% of which are singletons, and 12% rests with the top ten. The sample consisted of CD4+ or CD8+ T cells sorted from blood, taken in a trial of the OX40 agonist ivuxolimab. The receptors originated from an adult with an advanced solid tumor such as melanoma, head and neck, liver or kidney cancer.

V usage is TRBV5-1 and J usage is TRBJ1-2, with unresolved D. The V gene lost 4 bases and the J gene lost 6 bases, with 22 bases spanning the gap. There are 16 residues in the CDR3. Looked up from germline, CDR1 is SGHRS and CDR2 is YFSETQ. The CDR3, as DNA: TGCGCCAGCAGCCCTGGAGAGGGCCCAATCCCTAATGGCTACACCTTC. Translation: CASSPGEGPIPNGYTF.

This clone was recorded only once. This rearrangement joins TRBV7-9 to TRBJ1-5, with D uncertain. Trimming left V 5 bases short and J 4 bases short, with 6 bases between. Germline V gives CDR1 SEHNR, CDR2 FQNEAQ (reference sequence). This CDR3 contains 12 residues. CDR3: CASSLPNQPQHF. Here the CDR3 DNA reads TGTGCCAGCAGCCTCCCTAATCAGCCCCAGCATTTT.

This clone was recorded only once. A much larger clonotype is one base distant, so this may be a read error. This rearrangement joins TRBV10-3 to TRBJ1-5; D is unclear. Germline V gene lookup returns CDR1 ENHRY and CDR2 SYGVKD. The length of the CDR3 is 12 residues. V was clipped by 0 bases and J by 7 bases, with 4 bases between them. In nucleotides, the CDR3 is TGTGCCATCAGTGAGTCGGGACAGCCCCAGCATTTT. This translates into CAISESGQPQHF.

This clone was seen only once. The rearrangement uses TRBV6-5 and TRBJ2-5; the D gene is possibly TRBD1 (6 bases). Germline CDR1 is MNHEY and CDR2 is SVGAGI. The CDR3 covers 15 residues. With 0 bases removed from V and 3 bases from J, the gap between germline ends came to 11 bases. DNA for the CDR3: TGTGCCAGCAGTTACTCGGGGCAGGGGAAAGAGACCCAGTACTTC. This codes for CASSYSGQGKETQYF.